The T cell receptor (beta chain) under discussion was sequenced for a study of PD-L1 blockade in urothelial cancer. As for time point: peripheral blood 6 weeks after treatment start. V gave up 7 bases and J gave up 7 bases, with 16 bases separating them. The CDR3 runs to 13 residues. Germline V lookup: CDR1 SGHRS, CDR2 YFSETQ. Sequencing was performed with immunoSEQ multiplex PCR; in TCRdb, only in-frame clones are kept and a portion is missing. The table includes around 110,000 clones, 85% to 90% detected once. Here the sequenced sample was PBMCs, taken around atezolizumab (anti-PD-L1) treatment. The receptor was isolated from a man aged 60 to 69 with urothelial cancer. The rearrangement links TRBV5-1 to TRBJ2-3, with no clear D. The DNA of the CDR3 is TGCGCCAGCGCCCCGCTAAGAGTGCATACGCAGTATTTT. Protein: CASAPLRVHTQYF.